The next 20 T cell receptor beta chains were all read from a single sample in a study of cytomegalovirus exposure and HLA in healthy donors. Researchers ran the PCR with 60 Vbeta and 13 Jbeta primers. Clones were read by immunoSEQ multiplex PCR, and TCRdb kept only the in-frame ones, dropping some. Among around 110,000 clones listed, around 80% were seen once. Sequenced: PBMCs. Receptors were obtained from a man aged 30-40 years in good health and CMV-seronegative.

The chain uses TRBV2 and TRBJ1-1; D perhaps matches TRBD1 (5 bases). The germline CDR1 and CDR2 sequences are SNHLY and FYNNEI. V dropped 6 bases and J dropped 12 bases, with 26 bases sitting between them. The CDR3 spans 15 residues. DNA for the CDR3: TGTGCCAGCAGGACCCCGGGGGGGGGTGCAGTTTCGTCTTTCTTT. Translation gives CASRTPGGGAVSSFF.

The chain employs TRBV5-6 and TRBJ2-3; D may be TRBD1 (5 bases). Germline V lookup: CDR1 SGHDT, CDR2 YYEEEE. The CDR3 has 15 residues. V lost 7 bases and J lost 2, with 17 bases in between. CDR3 residues: CASRRRAKHTDTQYF. The CDR3 nucleotides read TGTGCCAGCCGGCGCAGGGCGAAACACACAGATACGCAGTATTTT. Full variable domain (outside the CDR3, taken from reference TRBV5-6 and TRBJ2-3): DAGVTQSPTHLIKTRGQQVTLRCSPKSGHDTVSWYQQALGQGPQFIFQYYEEEERQRGNFPDRFSGHQFPNYSSELNVNALLLGDSALYLCASRRRAKHTDTQYFGPGTRLTVL.

This sequence joins TRBV28 and TRBJ1-2, with a weak D call TRBD1 (6 bases). This CDR3 is 14 amino acids long. Germline V gene sequence: CDR1 MDHEN, CDR2 SYDVKM. Deletions cut 5 bases from V and 8 bases from J, with 18 bases between. In DNA, the CDR3 is TGTGCCAGCAGTCCACAACCCGGGGGGCAAGGCTACACCTTC. Translating gives CASSPQPGGQGYTF.

J is TRBJ2-5 and V is TRBV5-1; D gene uncertain. With 2 bases removed from V and 1 base from J, the gap between germline ends came to 9 bases. Germline CDR1 and CDR2: SGHRS and YFSETQ. The CDR3 totals 14 residues. The CDR3 DNA reads as TGCGCCAGCAGCTTTAACACAGCCCAAGAGACCCAGTACTTC. It codes for CASSFNTAQETQYF.

The J gene is TRBJ1-3, the V gene TRBV7-2; no reliable D call. CDR3 length equals 16 residues. V dropped 6 bases and J dropped 3 bases, with 18 bases sitting between them. Germline V gives CDR1 SGHTA, CDR2 FQGNSA. The CDR3 spells CASSFVLSGSGNTIYF. The CDR3 nucleotides are TGTGCCAGCAGTTTTGTGCTGTCGGGGAGTGGAAACACCATATATTTT.

This clone was found once. This chain joins TRBV5-1 and TRBJ1-4; D is perhaps TRBD1 (5 bases). The CDR3 sequence is 14 residues long. Germline V lookup: CDR1 SGHRS, CDR2 YFSETQ. Trimming left V 1 base short and J 8 bases short, with 12 bases between. This CDR3 is CASSLLAGNEKLFF. The CDR3 coding sequence is TGCGCCAGCAGCTTGTTGGCAGGGAACGAAAAACTGTTTTTT. The variable domain in full, completed from reference TRBV5-1 and TRBJ1-4, reads KAGVTQTPRYLIKTRGQQVTLSCSPISGHRSVSWYQQTPGQGLQFLFEYFSETQRNKGNFPGRFSGRQFSNSRSEMNVSTLELGDSALYLCASSLLAGNEKLFFGSGTQLSVL.

The chain recombines TRBV5-4 with TRBJ2-5; TRBD2 matches 12 bases. CDR1 SGHNT and CDR2 YYREEE come from the germline V gene (reference sequence). The CDR3 runs 18 residues. The V and J ends lost 3 bases and 1 base, in that order; junction bases with no gene match: 10. The CDR3 loop reads CASSSQLRTSGIQETQYF. The DNA of the CDR3 is TGTGCCAGCAGCTCTCAACTGAGGACTAGCGGGATCCAAGAGACCCAGTACTTC.

This chain connects TRBV15 to TRBJ2-7; TRBD2 is a possible D gene (6 bases). This CDR3 contains 16 residues. CDR1 is LNHNV, CDR2 YYDKDF, per germline (reference sequence). The V and J ends lost 1 base and 1 base respectively, with 14 bases between them. The CDR3 region has the DNA TGTGCCACCAGCAGAGGTAGGGGAGGATATTCCTACGAGCAGTACTTC. Translating gives CATSRGRGGYSYEQYF.

This clone was seen a few times. The gene calls are TRBV28 and TRBJ1-1, with D possibly TRBD1 on 5 matching bases. CDR3 length: 14 amino acids. Between the trimmed V and J ends, which lost 9 bases and 4 bases, there was a span of 18 bases. Per germline, CDR1 MDHEN and CDR2 SYDVKM. CDR3 nucleotide sequence: TGTGCCAGGGATTCGGCGGAGGGGACCACTGAAGCTTTCTTT. Translating gives CARDSAEGTTEAFF.

The CDR3 is CASTEALHNNSPLHF. CDR3 in DNA: TGTGCCAGCACCGAAGCCCTCCATAACAATTCACCCCTCCACTTT. This chain links TRBV7-9 with TRBJ1-6; D ambiguous. V was pared by 7 bases and J by 7 bases, with 17 bases between. The CDR3 length is 15 residues. Germline V CDR1 and CDR2: SEHNR, FQNEAQ (reference sequence).

The chain joins TRBV9 to TRBJ1-2, with D tentatively TRBD1 (5 bases). V was clipped by 1 base and J by 3 bases, with 7 bases between them. The CDR3 has 13 amino acids. Germline lookup yields CDR1 SGDLS and CDR2 YYNGEE. Here the CDR3 reads CASSVQGYYGYTF. The CDR3 DNA sequence: TGTGCCAGCAGCGTACAGGGTTACTATGGCTACACCTTC.

This CDR3 is CASSFGGTNEQYF. The CDR3 DNA is TGTGCCAGCAGCTTCGGGGGAACAAACGAGCAGTACTTC. The V and J genes are TRBV7-2 and TRBJ2-7; D is perhaps TRBD2 (6 bases). With 3 bases removed from V and 5 bases from J, the gap between germline ends came to 11 bases. CDR3 length equals 13 residues. Germline V CDR1 and CDR2: SGHTA, FQGNSA.

Only a few counts were recorded for this clone. The chain is built from TRBV6-4 and TRBJ2-3; 7 positions match TRBD1. The CDR3 contains 16 residues. V lost 6 bases and J lost 0; bases outside the gene matches: 9. CDR1 MRHNA and CDR2 SNTAGT come from the germline V gene. In nucleotides, the CDR3 is TGTGCCAGCAGCCGTACTGACAGGGAGAGCACAGATACGCAGTATTTT. Protein sequence: CASSRTDRESTDTQYF.

The rearrangement uses TRBV19 and TRBJ1-6, with 9 positions matching TRBD1. Looked up from germline, CDR1 is LNHDA and CDR2 is SQIVND (reference sequence). V trimming: 5 bases; J trimming: 9 bases; junction bases outside the gene matches: 8. CDR3 length equals 15 residues. The CDR3 spells CASSPRDRASSPLHF. DNA of the CDR3: TGTGCCAGTAGTCCCCGGGACAGGGCCTCTTCACCCCTCCACTTT. Full variable domain (remainder filled in from reference TRBV19 and TRBJ1-6): DGGITQSPKYLFRKEGQNVTLSCEQNLNHDAMYWYRQDPGQGLRLIYYSQIVNDFQKGDIAEGYSVSREKKESFPLTVTSAQKNPTAFYLCASSPRDRASSPLHFGNGTRLTVT.

A single count supports this clone. A junction end diverges from the germline sequence, so it may reflect a read error. The chain joins TRBV5-1 to TRBJ2-6; a possible D gene is TRBD1 (5 bases). The CDR3 sequence is 15 residues long. CDR1 and CDR2 (germline): SGHRS, YFSETQ. The CDR3 DNA sequence: TGCGCCAGCAGCCCCCAGGGCCCTGGGGCCAACGGCCTGACTTTC. The encoded protein is CASSPQGPGANGLTF.

A word on this clone: The junction and the germline gene differ at one end; a read error may be behind it. V gene TRBV5-6 combines with J gene TRBJ2-7, with D perhaps matching TRBD1 (6 bases). The germline CDR1 and CDR2 sequences are SGHDT and YYEEEE. This CDR3 comprises 16 residues. CDR3 sequence reads: CASSLPQAGDPYVQYF. In DNA form, the CDR3 reads TGTGCCAGCAGCTTGCCCCAAGCAGGGGACCCCTACGTGCAGTACTTC. The complete variable domain, with remaining parts taken from reference TRBV5-6 and TRBJ2-7, reads DAGVTQSPTHLIKTRGQQVTLRCSPKSGHDTVSWYQQALGQGPQFIFQYYEEEERQRGNFPDRFSGHQFPNYSSELNVNALLLGDSALYLCASSLPQAGDPYVQYFGPGTRLTVT.

This chain connects TRBV4-2 to TRBJ1-6, with D possibly TRBD1 on 6 matching bases. V lost 1 base and J lost 8, with 21 bases in between. Germline V gene lookup returns CDR1 LGHNA and CDR2 YNFKEQ. CDR3 length: 18 residues. The CDR3 reads CASSQVPGKGAGDSPLHF. The CDR3 DNA follows: TGTGCCAGCAGCCAAGTTCCAGGGAAAGGTGCAGGGGATTCACCCCTCCACTTT.

This clone was recorded only once. Different DNA sequences within this sample yield the same CDR3. The chain uses TRBV25-1 and TRBJ2-7, with a tentative D call TRBD2 (7 bases). This CDR3 is 15 amino acids long. The germline gives CDR1 MGHDK, CDR2 SYGVNS. V gave up 5 bases and J gave up 2 bases, with 16 bases separating them. This CDR3 reads CASSPRGTQTYEQYF. CDR3 nucleotide sequence: TGTGCCAGCAGTCCGCGGGGGACACAGACCTACGAGCAGTACTTC.

The chain links TRBV7-2 to TRBJ2-1, with 8 bases fitting TRBD2. The V gene's germline CDR1 is SGHTA and CDR2 FQGNSA. V trimming: 1 base; J trimming: 7 bases; junction bases outside the gene matches: 9. This CDR3 has 16 amino acids. This CDR3 reads CASSLGAGVVSNEQFF. CDR3 DNA sequence: TGTGCCAGCAGCTTAGGAGCGGGGGTGGTCTCGAATGAGCAGTTCTTC.

Comment on this clone: Other DNA sequences within the sample encode an identical CDR3. The CDR3 spells CASSRPGQGHSPLHF. CDR3 sequence (DNA): TGTGCCAGCAGTCGCCCGGGACAGGGACATTCACCCCTCCACTTT. The V and J genes are TRBV7-9 and TRBJ1-6; 9 positions agree with TRBD1. J was trimmed by 8 bases and V by 6 bases; bases with no gene match: 8. Germline V gene data show CDR1 as SEHNR and CDR2 as FQNEAQ (reference sequence). CDR3 length: 15 amino acids.